This T cell receptor beta chain was recorded in a study of cytomegalovirus exposure and HLA in healthy donors. As concerns this clone: Its specificity is unknown.

General study results and limits: The authors considered a cluster of highly shared sequence variants likely to be a sequencing artifact. Later analysis demonstrated an association between a missense DCLRE1C variant and TCR beta V- and J-gene trimming. Investigators reported over 150 TCR beta chains as tied to cytomegalovirus.

Primers included in the PCR were 60 Vbeta and 13 Jbeta primers. The table came from immunoSEQ multiplex PCR; TCRdb's copy has only in-frame clones and leaves some out. The sample has roughly 220,000 clones. The origin of this receptor is a girl aged 2 to 9 in good health and CMV-seropositive. Sequencing was carried out using PBMCs.

For the CDR3, the DNA is TGTGCCAGCAGTGTTTCGCGCGAGCAGTACTTC. Encoded protein: CASSVSREQYF. The chain uses TRBV2 and TRBJ2-7; D unresolved. The CDR3 has 11 residues. Germline V gives CDR1 SNHLY, CDR2 FYNNEI. V was trimmed by 4 bases and J by 6 bases, leaving 7 bases between them.